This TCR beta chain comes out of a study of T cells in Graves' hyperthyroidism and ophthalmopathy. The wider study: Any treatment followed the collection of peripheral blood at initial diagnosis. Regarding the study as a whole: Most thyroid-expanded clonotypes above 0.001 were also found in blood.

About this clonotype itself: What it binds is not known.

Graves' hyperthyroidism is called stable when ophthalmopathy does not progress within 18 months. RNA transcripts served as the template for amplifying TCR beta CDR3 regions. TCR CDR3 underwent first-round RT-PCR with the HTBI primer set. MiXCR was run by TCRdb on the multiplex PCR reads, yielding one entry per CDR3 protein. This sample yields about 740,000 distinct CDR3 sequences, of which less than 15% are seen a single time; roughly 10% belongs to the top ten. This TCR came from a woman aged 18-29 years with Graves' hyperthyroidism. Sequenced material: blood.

CDR3 nucleotide sequence: TGTGCCAGTAGTATCTCCGGCTACGAGCAGTACTTC. The encoded protein is CASSISGYEQYF. V and J are TRBV19 and TRBJ2-7; D unclear. Germline assignment: CDR1 LNHDA and CDR2 SQIVND (reference sequence). The V end was cut by 3 bases, the J end by 3 bases, with 6 bases between. The CDR3 runs to 12 residues.